These T cell receptor beta chains were read from a single sample in a study of control samples from healthy donors and cancer patients. Some clones are missing from TCRdb's copy, which holds only in-frame ones; the method was immunoSEQ multiplex PCR. The sample consists of approximately 140,000 clones, just under 95% of them appearing once. Material for sequencing was blood. The receptor source for this set is a man aged 25 to 45 in good health. Each CDR3 is given with its conserved first and last residue. D genes are given only for firm matches. The size entry is marked missing in some rows and otherwise reads once, few, many or a size class.

abundance | j_gene | v_gene | d_gene | CDR3nt | CDR3aa
. | TRBJ2-3 | TRBV4-2 | TRBD1 | TGTGCCAGCAGCCAAGATGGGACAGGACAAACTAGCACAGATACGCAGTATTTT | CASSQDGTGQTSTDTQYF
. | TRBJ1-2 | TRBV6-6 | . | TGTGCCAGCAGTATACAGGGAGGCTATGGCTACACCTTC | CASSIQGGYGYTF
. | TRBJ1-5 | TRBV28 | TRBD1 | TGTGCCAGCAGCCCTCGAACGACAGGGATTACCAATCAGCCCCAGCATTTT | CASSPRTTGITNQPQHF
. | TRBJ2-5 | TRBV2 | . | TGTGCCAGCACCCTAAAAGAGACCCAGTACTTC | CASTLKETQYF
. | TRBJ2-3 | TRBV28 | . | TGTGCCAGCAACGGTAACACAGATACGCAGTATTTT | CASNGNTDTQYF
. | TRBJ2-1 | TRBV28 | TRBD2 | TGTGCCAGTCGGTCGGCGGGAGGTCCCGCGCAGTTCTTC | CASRSAGGPAQFF
. | TRBJ1-2 | TRBV7-9 | . | TGTGCCAGCAGCTTCTCAGGGGAGGATGGCTACACCTTC | CASSFSGEDGYTF
. | TRBJ2-3 | TRBV11-2 | . | TGTGCCAGCAGCTTAGTTGGCAGGGCGACAGATACGCAGTATTTT | CASSLVGRATDTQYF
once | TRBJ2-2 | TRBV6-4 | TRBD2 | TGTGCCAGCGGACTAGCGGGGGATAGCGGGGAGCTGTTTTTT | CASGLAGDSGELFF
. | TRBJ1-3 | TRBV30 | . | TGTGCCTGGAGTCGGGCGGCTGGAAACACCATATATTTT | CAWSRAAGNTIYF
once | TRBJ1-2 | TRBV30 | . | TGTGCCTGGAGTGGGGGAGTCGGAGGGGGCTATGGCTACACCTTC | CAWSGGVGGGYGYTF
. | TRBJ2-5 | TRBV5-4 | . | TGTGCCAGCAAGATCGGCGGGCAGGAGACCCAGTACTTC | CASKIGGQETQYF